This record covers a single TCR beta chain. No antigen is known for it. V was pared by 1 base and J by 7 bases, with 17 bases between. CDR1 LGHDT and CDR2 YNNKEL come from the germline V gene (reference sequence). The CDR3 is made up of 16 amino acids. The sample comes from a study of early T cells in non-severe SARS-CoV-2 infection. Points from the study as a whole: VDJdb-based annotation leaned toward anti-spike CD8 responses and missed private and CD4 specificities.

Attachment of unique molecular identifiers to individual cDNA molecules was performed. Via MiXCR, TCRdb re-called the 5' RACE reads, giving one row per CDR3 protein. This repertoire shows 65,000 to 85,000 distinct CDR3 sequences, roughly 13% found once; its top ten account for approximately 1.1%. The chain uses TRBV3-1 and TRBJ2-1; perhaps TRBD2 as D (7 bases). This TCR came from an adult who was a healthcare worker with PCR-confirmed SARS-CoV-2 infection or an uninfected control (not recorded which). Sequencing was done on a sample of whole blood. The CDR3 loop is CASSQVGGPVRNEQFF. The CDR3 nucleotides read TGTGCCAGCAGCCAAGTGGGGGGGCCGGTTAGGAATGAGCAGTTCTTC.